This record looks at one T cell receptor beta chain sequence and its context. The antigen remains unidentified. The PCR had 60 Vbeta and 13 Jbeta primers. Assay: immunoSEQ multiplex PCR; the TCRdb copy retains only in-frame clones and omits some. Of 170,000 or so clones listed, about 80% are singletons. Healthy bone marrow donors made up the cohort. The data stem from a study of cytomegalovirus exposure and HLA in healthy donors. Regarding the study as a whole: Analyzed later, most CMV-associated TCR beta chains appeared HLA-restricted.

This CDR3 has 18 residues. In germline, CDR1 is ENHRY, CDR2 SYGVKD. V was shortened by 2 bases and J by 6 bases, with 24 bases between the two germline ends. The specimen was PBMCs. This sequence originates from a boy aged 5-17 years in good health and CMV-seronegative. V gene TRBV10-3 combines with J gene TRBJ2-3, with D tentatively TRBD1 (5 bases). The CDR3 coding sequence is TGTGCCATCAGTGAGAGGGGTTATCGGACGGTGGGATCGGATACGCAGTATTTT. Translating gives CAISERGYRTVGSDTQYF.